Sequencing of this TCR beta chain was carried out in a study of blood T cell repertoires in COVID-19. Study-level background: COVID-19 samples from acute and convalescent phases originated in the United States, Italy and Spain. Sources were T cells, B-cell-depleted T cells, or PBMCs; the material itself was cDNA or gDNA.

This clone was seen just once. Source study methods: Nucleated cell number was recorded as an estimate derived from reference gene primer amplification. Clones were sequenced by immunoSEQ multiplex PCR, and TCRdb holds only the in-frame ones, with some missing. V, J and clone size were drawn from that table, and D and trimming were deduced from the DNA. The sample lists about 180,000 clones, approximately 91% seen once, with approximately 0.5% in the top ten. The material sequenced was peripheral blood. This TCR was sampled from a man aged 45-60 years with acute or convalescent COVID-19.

In DNA form, the CDR3 reads TGTGCCAGCAGCTCAAACACTGAAGCTTTCTTT. The encoded protein is CASSSNTEAFF. The V and J genes are TRBV3-1 (or the pseudogene TRBV3-2) and TRBJ1-1, with no clear D. Germline loops: CDR1 LGHDT, CDR2 YNNKEL (reference sequence). Trimming removed 5 bases from V and 2 bases from J, with 3 bases in between. CDR3 size: 11 residues.